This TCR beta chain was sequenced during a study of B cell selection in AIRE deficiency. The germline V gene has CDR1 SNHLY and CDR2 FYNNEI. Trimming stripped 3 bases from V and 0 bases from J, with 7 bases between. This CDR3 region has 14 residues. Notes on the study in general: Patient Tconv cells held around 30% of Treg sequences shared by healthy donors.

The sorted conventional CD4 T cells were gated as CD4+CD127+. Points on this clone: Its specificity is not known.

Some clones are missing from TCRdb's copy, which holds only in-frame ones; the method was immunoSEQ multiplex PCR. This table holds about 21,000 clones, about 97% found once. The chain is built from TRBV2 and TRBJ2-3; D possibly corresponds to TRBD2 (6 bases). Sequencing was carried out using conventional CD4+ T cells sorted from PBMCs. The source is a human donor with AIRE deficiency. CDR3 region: CASSDLASTDTQYF. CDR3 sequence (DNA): TGTGCCAGCAGTGACCTAGCGAGCACAGATACGCAGTATTTT.